The clone carrying this T cell receptor beta chain was observed a few times. No antigen is known for it. Every sample had some 100,000 of its TCR templates assayed. Profiling relied on immunoSEQ multiplex PCR, and the TCRdb table lists in-frame clones only, not all of them. The top ten clones hold approximately 1.5% of a sample with about 100,000 clones, roughly 94% of them seen once. This sample was included in a study of siplizumab effects on memory and regulatory T cells. CDR3 length: 15 amino acids. The germline V gene encodes CDR1 MDHEN and CDR2 SYDVKM. The V and J ends lost 6 bases and 3 bases, in that order; junction bases with no gene match: 11. Study-level points and caveats: Assignment of a naive or memory phenotype failed for roughly 75-97% of the proliferating CD4+ or CD8+ clones. A small minority of alloreactive clones were mapped to unstimulated subsets. Naive T cells were seen as more diverse than memory cells and as major alloresponse contributors.

The V call is TRBV28, the J call TRBJ2-7, with 7 bases lining up with TRBD1. The receptor was isolated from a human donor in good health. The material sequenced was non-Treg CD4+ T cells sorted from blood. DNA of the CDR3: TGTGCCAGCAGAGGGGACAGTCACGGAGGCTACGAGCAGTACTTC. Its protein is CASRGDSHGGYEQYF.